The clone carrying this T cell receptor beta chain was seen ten or more times. Its cognate antigen is unknown. TCRdb re-called the RT-PCR reads through MiXCR, storing one row per CDR3 protein. The table includes approximately 160,000 distinct CDR3 sequences, 9.5% to 12% detected once. The data derive from a study of response to subunit inactivated influenza vaccine. Study-wide results and caveats: That few new T cells are recruited by each seasonal influenza vaccination was the authors' suggestion.

Germline V gene data show CDR1 as MNHEY and CDR2 as SVGAGI. The CDR3 contains 18 residues. V shed 1 base, J shed 2 bases, and the junction held 5 bases outside the gene matches. The chain links TRBV6-5 to TRBJ2-3, with 14 bases lining up with TRBD2. The receptor was isolated from a man between 50 and 70 years old who received an inactivated influenza vaccine. The sequencing here drew on CD8+ T cells sorted from PBMCs, taken 23 months after vaccination. DNA of the CDR3: TGTGCCAGCAGTTACTGGACTAGCGGGGGGCCTTTCACAGATACGCAGTATTTT. Its translation: CASSYWTSGGPFTDTQYF.